These 30 T cell receptor beta chains originate from one sample sequenced in a study of shared clonotypes between healthy human individuals. Profiling relied on immunoSEQ multiplex PCR, and the TCRdb table lists in-frame clones only, not all of them. The data hold a few million clones, with roughly 92% observed a single time. The sequenced sample consisted of naive CD4+ T cells sorted from blood. Subset specified: CD45RA+ positively selected. Every receptor here comes from a man between 18 and 35 years old in good health.

The CDR3 protein is CASSLAPRPAGGQETQYF. In DNA form, the CDR3 reads TGTGCCAGCAGCTTAGCCCCGCGCCCGGCGGGGGGACAAGAGACCCAGTACTTC. V and J are TRBV7-2 and TRBJ2-5; 8 bases are a match to TRBD2. The CDR3 covers 18 residues. The J segment lost 2 bases and the V segment lost 0 bases, leaving 11 bases of the junction unmatched. CDR1 is SGHTA, CDR2 FQGNSA, per germline.

This chain connects TRBV9 to TRBJ1-1; TRBD1 is a possible D gene (5 bases). This CDR3 comprises 18 residues. Germline values: CDR1 SGDLS, CDR2 YYNGEE. The germline V and J ends were trimmed by 0 bases and 0 bases, with 18 bases remaining between them. The CDR3 nucleotides read TGTGCCAGCAGCGTAGTCGAGGGGCCGGGGCCGTTGAACACTGAAGCTTTCTTT. It is translated as CASSVVEGPGPLNTEAFF.

About this clone itself: The same CDR3 also results from other DNA sequences found in this sample. The chain recombines TRBV10-3 with TRBJ2-3; 10 bases are shared with TRBD2. V was pared by 5 bases and J by 0 bases, with 2 bases of the junction left unmatched. The CDR3 runs 15 residues. Germline lookup yields CDR1 ENHRY and CDR2 SYGVKD. The CDR3 is CAISSLAGSTDTQYF. Here the CDR3 DNA reads TGTGCCATCAGTTCACTAGCGGGGAGCACAGATACGCAGTATTTT.

V gene TRBV11-2 combines with J gene TRBJ2-1, with D possibly matching TRBD2 (6 bases). Trimming stripped 1 base from V and 8 bases from J, with 18 bases between. This CDR3 has 16 residues. The germline V gene encodes CDR1 SGHAT and CDR2 FQNNGV. Written as DNA, the CDR3 is TGTGCCAGCAGCTTAGTCTGGGACTCCCTGATCGATGAGCAGTTCTTC. Amino acid sequence: CASSLVWDSLIDEQFF.

J is TRBJ1-3 and V is TRBV30; D not certain. Germline values: CDR1 GTSNPN, CDR2 SVGIG (reference sequence). Trimming removed 2 bases from V and 0 bases from J, with 17 bases in between. CDR3 length equals 17 residues. The CDR3 spells CAWSLAVLSISGNTIYF. CDR3 coding DNA: TGTGCCTGGAGTTTGGCCGTCCTTAGCATCTCTGGAAACACCATATATTTT.

The rearrangement joins TRBV4-1 to TRBJ2-1; the D gene is possibly TRBD2 (6 bases). The CDR3 length is 17 residues. The germline V gene has CDR1 MGHRA and CDR2 YSYEKL. Trimming stripped 0 bases from V and 5 bases from J, with 17 bases between. The CDR3 DNA sequence: TGCGCCAGCAGCCAAGATGGCCTCCGGACTATAGACAATGAGCAGTTCTTC. Translated: CASSQDGLRTIDNEQFF.

This sequence joins TRBV6-5 and TRBJ1-1, with D unresolved. Germline values: CDR1 MNHEY, CDR2 SVGAGI. Trimming took off 6 bases at V and 6 bases at J, with 17 bases between the two ends. The CDR3 length is 14 residues. CDR3 nucleotides: TGTGCCAGCAGGATACAGCTTCCCTCGGCTGAAGCTTTCTTT. Translated, it gives CASRIQLPSAEAFF.

Notes on this clone: The identical CDR3 is also encoded by other nucleotide sequences in the sample. V gene TRBV5-6 combines with J gene TRBJ1-1; D ambiguous. This CDR3 region has 11 residues. The V end lost 0 bases, the J end lost 7 bases, and 4 bases lay between the germline ends. CDR1 is SGHDT and CDR2 is YYEEEE in the germline V gene. The CDR3 spells CASSLVGEAFF. The CDR3 nucleotides read TGTGCCAGCAGCTTGGTAGGTGAAGCTTTCTTT.

As for this clone: Within the sample, other DNA sequences also encode this same CDR3. The chain recombines TRBV5-1 with TRBJ2-1; 8 bases agree with TRBD2. The CDR3 consists of 14 residues. Germline loops: CDR1 SGHRS, CDR2 YFSETQ. V was clipped by 0 bases and J by 4 bases; unmatched bases: 0. As DNA, the CDR3 is TGCGCCAGCAGCTTGGCTAGCGGGTACAATGAGCAGTTCTTC. Its translation: CASSLASGYNEQFF.

The chain employs TRBV10-3 and TRBJ2-3, with 8 bases fitting TRBD2. This CDR3 comprises 16 residues. CDR1 and CDR2 (germline): ENHRY, SYGVKD. Unmatched junction bases numbered 6, after V lost 2 bases and J lost 2 bases. The CDR3 protein is CAISEPGLGHTDTQYF. In DNA, the CDR3 is TGTGCCATCAGTGAGCCGGGACTAGGACACACAGATACGCAGTATTTT.

The chain's CDR3 is CASSLGSGRVGNEQFF. As DNA, the CDR3 is TGCGCCAGCAGCTTGGGGAGCGGGAGGGTAGGGAATGAGCAGTTCTTC. V is TRBV5-1 and J is TRBJ2-1, with TRBD2 identical over 10 bases. The trim removed 0 bases at V and 7 bases at J, leaving 7 bases unmatched. This CDR3 region has 16 residues. Germline values: CDR1 SGHRS, CDR2 YFSETQ.

Regarding this clone: The sample holds other DNA sequences that translate to the same CDR3. The chain joins TRBV4-1 to TRBJ2-3; 8 bases align to TRBD1. Per germline, CDR1 MGHRA and CDR2 YSYEKL. CDR3 length: 15 residues. With 3 bases clipped from V and 0 bases from J, the junction kept 2 bases outside the gene matches. In nucleotides, the CDR3 is TGCGCCAGCAGCCAGACAGGGGTTAGCACAGATACGCAGTATTTT. Its translation: CASSQTGVSTDTQYF.

This chain connects TRBV7-9 to TRBJ2-7, with a tentative D call TRBD2 (5 bases). Germline-derived CDR1 and CDR2 are SEHNR and FQNEAQ (reference sequence). This CDR3 region has 17 residues. The V end was cut by 5 bases, the J end by 0 bases, with 20 bases between. The CDR3 here is CASSPNLGSVSSYEQYF. Here the CDR3 DNA reads TGTGCCAGCAGCCCCAATCTGGGGAGCGTAAGCTCCTACGAGCAGTACTTC.

The chain has TRBV4-3 and TRBJ2-7; the D gene is possibly TRBD2 (7 bases). Trimming removed 0 bases from V and 6 bases from J, with 12 bases in between. This CDR3 comprises 14 residues. Germline V gene data show CDR1 as LGHNA and CDR2 as YSLEER. The CDR3 region is CASSQERGPGEQYF. CDR3 in DNA: TGCGCCAGCAGCCAAGAGCGGGGGCCGGGCGAGCAGTACTTC.

This clone was counted once. The chain uses TRBV5-1 and TRBJ1-4, with D tentatively TRBD1 (6 bases). This CDR3 comprises 17 residues. Germline assignment: CDR1 SGHRS and CDR2 YFSETQ. V was cut by 0 bases and J by 0 bases, with 12 bases left in between. The CDR3 DNA reads TGCGCCAGCAGCTTGGCTGGGGGGGCTGCAACTAATGAAAAACTGTTTTTT. Translated: CASSLAGGAATNEKLFF.

The chain combines TRBV28 with TRBJ1-4, with 7 bases lining up with TRBD1. V lost 2 bases and J lost 0; bases outside the gene matches: 3. The CDR3 runs 16 residues. From germline, CDR1 is MDHEN and CDR2 SYDVKM. CDR3 coding DNA: TGTGCCAGCAGTTTAAGGCAGGGGGCAACTAATGAAAAACTGTTTTTT. This sequence encodes CASSLRQGATNEKLFF.

The chain uses TRBV27 and TRBJ2-5; 8 bases agree with TRBD2. Germline values: CDR1 MNHEY, CDR2 SMNVEV (reference sequence). Unmatched junction bases numbered 9, after V lost 5 bases and J lost 4 bases. This CDR3 has 15 residues. CDR3 nucleotide sequence: TGTGCCAGCAGTCCCCCGGGGGGGCCAAGAGAGACCCAGTACTTC. This sequence encodes CASSPPGGPRETQYF.

The V and J genes are TRBV7-8 and TRBJ2-7, with D possibly TRBD2 on 5 matching bases. The V end was cut by 5 bases, the J end by 5 bases, with 16 bases between. The CDR3 runs 14 residues. CDR1 and CDR2 from the germline V gene are SGHVS and FQNEAQ. The chain's CDR3 is CASSHTGLANEQYF. CDR3 DNA sequence: TGTGCCAGCAGCCACACGGGGTTAGCAAACGAGCAGTACTTC.

CDR3 nucleotide sequence: TGTGCCAGTAGTCCCCTAAGCTCCTATAATTCACCCCTCCACTTT. Residues: CASSPLSSYNSPLHF. The chain has TRBV19 and TRBJ1-6; no clear D gene. The germline V and J ends were trimmed by 5 bases and 0 bases, with 8 bases remaining between them. The CDR3 is made up of 15 amino acids. CDR1 and CDR2 from the germline V gene are LNHDA and SQIVND (reference sequence).

As DNA, the CDR3 is TGTGCCAGTAGTATAGAGGACAGGGTGGCCACTGAAGCTTTCTTT. Encoded protein: CASSIEDRVATEAFF. The V call is TRBV19, the J call TRBJ1-1; 8 bases match TRBD1. This CDR3 is built from 15 residues. Trimming removed 0 bases from V and 4 bases from J; junction bases left unmatched: 4. Germline assignment: CDR1 LNHDA and CDR2 SQIVND (reference sequence).

A word on this clone: The same CDR3 can be traced to other DNA sequences in this sample. Here the CDR3 DNA reads TGCGCCAGCAGCTTGGAGGCAGGAAGCTCCTACGAGCAGTACTTC. Protein sequence: CASSLEAGSSYEQYF. The chain is built from TRBV5-1 and TRBJ2-7; D ambiguous. The germline gives CDR1 SGHRS, CDR2 YFSETQ. CDR3 length: 15 amino acids. The ends were cut back, 0 bases at V and 0 bases at J, with 10 bases in the middle.

The count of this clone is one. The gene calls are TRBV7-9 and TRBJ2-1, with D tentatively TRBD2 (7 bases). The CDR3 totals 15 residues. Trimming left V 5 bases short and J 8 bases short, with 19 bases between. Germline V lookup: CDR1 SEHNR, CDR2 FQNEAQ (reference sequence). This CDR3 reads CASSPWEGGRYEQFF. CDR3 DNA: TGTGCCAGCAGCCCATGGGAGGGGGGGCGCTATGAGCAGTTCTTC.

This clone was seen only a few times. The chain links TRBV25-1 to TRBJ1-6; D remains ambiguous. Germline loops: CDR1 MGHDK, CDR2 SYGVNS. The CDR3 has 13 amino acids. V lost 8 bases and J lost 9, with 14 bases in between. The CDR3: CASRTSGGSPLHF. The CDR3 DNA reads as TGTGCCAGCCGGACGTCAGGAGGTTCACCCCTCCACTTT.

The chain is built from TRBV5-5 and TRBJ2-3; 12 bases align to TRBD2. Germline V gives CDR1 SGHKS, CDR2 YYEKEE (reference sequence). This CDR3 has 18 amino acids. Trimming cost V 6 bases and J 2 bases; bases outside gene matches: 13. CDR3 region: CASTRFSSGRATTDTQYF. The DNA for the CDR3 is TGTGCCAGCACGCGATTCTCTAGCGGGAGGGCCACCACAGATACGCAGTATTTT.

Only a few counts were recorded for this clone. J is TRBJ1-2 and V is TRBV20-1, with TRBD1 matching 7 bases. After removal of 4 bases from V and 8 bases from J, the junction contained 4 bases not matched to a gene. CDR3 size: 11 residues. Germline V lookup: CDR1 DFQATT, CDR2 SNEGSKA (reference sequence). The CDR3 DNA follows: TGCAGTGCTACTGGACAGGAAGGCTACACCTTC. It yields the protein CSATGQEGYTF.

V usage is TRBV5-4 and J usage is TRBJ2-1; 9 nucleotides line up with TRBD1. This CDR3 has 15 amino acids. The germline V gene has CDR1 SGHNT and CDR2 YYREEE (reference sequence). With 3 bases clipped from V and 5 bases from J, the junction kept 6 bases outside the gene matches. The CDR3 sequence is CASSSGQGKDNEQFF. CDR3 sequence (DNA): TGTGCCAGCAGCTCGGGACAGGGAAAAGACAATGAGCAGTTCTTC.

V and J are TRBV29-1 and TRBJ2-1, with 8 bases that match TRBD2. V was clipped by 6 bases and J by 4 bases; unmatched bases: 8. The germline V gene has CDR1 SQVTM and CDR2 ANQGSEA. CDR3 size: 14 residues. The CDR3: CSVQGSGDYNEQFF. CDR3 sequence (DNA): TGCAGCGTCCAGGGTAGCGGGGATTACAATGAGCAGTTCTTC.

This rearrangement joins TRBV11-2 to TRBJ2-7, with unresolved D. With 5 bases removed from V and 0 bases from J, the gap between germline ends came to 11 bases. The germline gives CDR1 SGHAT, CDR2 FQNNGV. The CDR3 runs to 14 residues. CDR3 coding DNA: TGTGCCAGCAGCCGCCCGAGGAACTCCTACGAGCAGTACTTC. Its protein is CASSRPRNSYEQYF.

The CDR3 region has the DNA TGTGCCAGCAGCTTGCCGGCTCCGGGCACCGGGGAGCTGTTTTTT. Translated, it gives CASSLPAPGTGELFF. The chain carries TRBV7-2 and TRBJ2-2; D gene unclear. Between the trimmed V and J ends, which lost 3 bases and 4 bases, there was a span of 12 bases. Germline V lookup: CDR1 SGHTA, CDR2 FQGNSA. This CDR3 has 15 amino acids.

V usage is TRBV18 and J usage is TRBJ2-3, with D maybe TRBD1 (5 bases). The CDR3 consists of 14 residues. V dropped 5 bases and J dropped 4 bases, with 13 bases sitting between them. Germline CDR1 and CDR2: KGHSH and LQKENI. The CDR3 region is CASSDPRAADTQYF. As DNA, the CDR3 is TGTGCCAGCTCAGATCCCAGGGCGGCAGATACGCAGTATTTT.